The source of this T cell receptor (beta chain) is a study of cytomegalovirus exposure and HLA in healthy donors. About this clone itself: Its antigen is undetermined.

PCR used 60 Vbeta primers and 13 Jbeta primers. Per the original methods: There were around 78 million unique TCR beta chains by a later count, and approximately 10 million of them were shared. The protocol was immunoSEQ multiplex PCR, while the TCRdb copy is restricted to in-frame clones and leaves out a portion. The V and J calls and the clone size are those of that table, but D and trimming were determined from the DNA. The sample includes some 120,000 clones, around 80% seen only once; the top ten take approximately 1.2%. Whole-study findings and limits: A later analysis linked a missense variant in DCLRE1C to the trimming of TCR beta V and J genes. In vitro checks showed that a few CMV-associated chains really do target CMV antigens. An analysis was carried out at a later point. It showed that HLA-associated TCR beta chains were more clonally expanded than equally common non-associated chains.

Sequenced material: PBMCs. This clonotype was obtained from a female donor in good health and CMV-seronegative.

In nucleotides, the CDR3 is TGTGCCAGTACCCTAGTTCCGGCCGGAGACACCATATATTTT. Translated: CASTLVPAGDTIYF. The chain links TRBV19 to TRBJ1-3, with unresolved D. The CDR3 totals 14 residues. Deletions cut 7 bases from V and 8 bases from J, with 18 bases between. Germline lookup yields CDR1 LNHDA and CDR2 SQIVND (reference sequence).